This is a list of T cell receptor beta chains from one sample in a study of T cell responses to AZD1222 COVID-19 vaccine. The table came from immunoSEQ multiplex PCR; TCRdb's copy has only in-frame clones and leaves some out. The sample shows over 150,000 clones, 90% of them seen only once. The sample here was peripheral blood, taken on day 0 of AZD1222 vaccination. These receptors were taken from an adult in good health. Each CDR3 is given with its conserved first and last residue. A D gene is named only where the DNA matches it firmly. A row's size may be missing; if present it is once, few, many or a size class.

V	D	size	J	CDR3	DNA
TRBV9	NA	NA	TRBJ2-2	CASSVSGSLRGGELFF	TGTGCCAGCAGCGTGAGTGGAAGCTTGCGGGGCGGGGAGCTGTTTTTT
TRBV9	TRBD1	NA	TRBJ1-6	CASRGTGLNSPLHF	TGTGCCAGCAGAGGGACAGGGTTGAATTCACCCCTCCACTTT
TRBV28	NA	NA	TRBJ2-3	CASSSNNRDPPRDTQYF	TGTGCCAGCAGTTCAAACAACCGGGACCCCCCCCGGGATACGCAGTATTTT
TRBV6-5	TRBD1	NA	TRBJ1-1	CASSYRTGYTEAFF	TGTGCCAGCAGTTACCGGACAGGGTACACTGAAGCTTTCTTT
TRBV5-1	NA	NA	TRBJ1-5	CASSLDPGNQPQHF	TGCGCCAGCAGCTTGGATCCGGGCAATCAGCCCCAGCATTTT
TRBV2	NA	NA	TRBJ1-2	CASSYRLYGYTF	TGTGCCAGCAGTTACAGGTTATATGGCTACACCTTC
TRBV9	NA	NA	TRBJ2-5	CASSASGTIGGETQYF	TGTGCCAGCAGCGCCTCCGGGACAATTGGAGGGGAGACCCAGTACTTC
TRBV7-2	NA	NA	TRBJ1-2	CASSLVIAPGGYTF	TGTGCCAGCAGCTTAGTAATAGCCCCGGGAGGCTACACCTTC
TRBV30	NA	NA	TRBJ1-4	CASALNEKLFF	TGTGCCTCGGCCCTTAATGAAAAACTGTTTTTT
TRBV7-2	TRBD2	few	TRBJ2-3	CASSPGLAGDLHGAQYF	TGTGCCAGCAGCCCTGGCCTAGCGGGGGACTTACATGGTGCGCAGTATTTT
TRBV6-5	NA	once	TRBJ1-4	CASSYSGNEKLFF	TGTGCCAGCAGTTACTCAGGGAATGAAAAACTGTTTTTT
TRBV4-2	TRBD1	NA	TRBJ2-2	CASSQGDRGFAGELFF	TGTGCCAGCAGCCAGGGTGACAGGGGTTTCGCCGGGGAGCTGTTTTTT
TRBV27	NA	NA	TRBJ2-3	CASGYTDTQYF	TGTGCCAGCGGTTACACAGATACGCAGTATTTT
TRBV28	NA	once	TRBJ1-3	CASSLSGVNTIYF	TGTGCCAGCAGTTTATCAGGGGTAAACACCATATATTTT
TRBV28	NA	NA	TRBJ2-7	CASSPVSGEAYEQYF	TGTGCCAGCAGCCCTGTGTCAGGGGAAGCCTACGAGCAGTACTTC
TRBV25-1	NA	NA	TRBJ1-4	CASRGGRGEKLFF	TGTGCCAGCAGAGGGGGGAGGGGTGAAAAACTGTTTTTT
TRBV3-1/TRBV3-2	TRBD1	NA	TRBJ1-4	CASSQDRDREKLFF	TGTGCCAGCAGCCAAGACCGGGACAGGGAAAAACTGTTTTTT
TRBV6-1	TRBD1	NA	TRBJ2-7	CASSEGGRGPYEQYF	TGTGCCAGCAGTGAGGGGGGCAGGGGGCCCTACGAGCAGTACTTC
TRBV3-1/TRBV3-2	NA	NA	TRBJ1-1	CASSGSESMNTEAFF	TGTGCCAGCAGCGGGAGTGAGTCTATGAACACTGAAGCTTTCTTT
TRBV9	NA	NA	TRBJ1-2	CASSVGNREDGYTF	TGTGCCAGCAGCGTAGGGAACAGGGAAGATGGCTACACCTTC
TRBV19	TRBD1	few	TRBJ1-1	CASSIGTAGTEAFF	TGTGCCAGTAGTATTGGGACAGCTGGGACTGAAGCTTTCTTT
TRBV5-6	NA	NA	TRBJ1-5	CASSLSGVGSRQPQHF	TGTGCCAGCAGCCTCTCAGGGGTCGGCTCACGTCAGCCCCAGCATTTT
TRBV5-4	NA	NA	TRBJ2-3	CASSLAWMAAKTDTQYF	TGTGCCAGCAGCTTGGCCTGGATGGCGGCAAAAACAGATACGCAGTATTTT
TRBV4-1	TRBD2	NA	TRBJ2-3	CASSHGLAGVRDTQYF	TGCGCCAGCAGCCATGGACTAGCGGGGGTTCGAGATACGCAGTATTTT
TRBV5-4	TRBD1	few	TRBJ1-2	CASSLDRGDLGGYTF	TGTGCCAGCAGCTTGGACAGGGGAGATCTGGGCGGCTACACCTTC
TRBV2	TRBD2	few	TRBJ2-3	CASKRGGPDTQYF	TGTGCCAGCAAACGGGGGGGCCCAGATACGCAGTATTTT
TRBV19	NA	few	TRBJ1-3	CASRRASSGNTIYF	TGTGCCAGTAGGCGGGCGAGCTCTGGAAACACCATATATTTT
TRBV2	TRBD1	once	TRBJ1-2	CASRDGTGNYGYTF	TGTGCCAGCAGGGACGGGACAGGCAACTATGGCTACACCTTC
TRBV7-2	NA	NA	TRBJ2-5	CASSNSRAQETQYF	TGTGCCAGCAGCAACTCGAGGGCCCAAGAGACCCAGTACTTC
TRBV13	NA	NA	TRBJ2-3	CASSHTRGRSGTDTQYF	TGTGCCAGCAGCCACACGAGGGGCCGATCGGGGACAGATACGCAGTATTTT
TRBV28	NA	NA	TRBJ1-2	CASTPGGYGYTF	TGTGCCAGCACCCCGGGGGGTTATGGCTACACCTTC
TRBV28	NA	NA	TRBJ1-2	CASSNRVGYTF	TGTGCCAGCTCCAACAGGGTTGGCTACACCTTC
TRBV11-3	NA	NA	TRBJ1-4	CASSLDRGGANEKLFF	TGTGCCAGCAGCTTAGACCGAGGAGGGGCTAATGAAAAACTGTTTTTT
TRBV6-5	NA	NA	TRBJ2-7	CAIGSDYEQYF	TGTGCCATCGGGTCCGACTACGAGCAGTACTTC
TRBV20-1	NA	NA	TRBJ2-1	CSARENEEQFF	TGCAGTGCTAGAGAAAATGAGGAGCAGTTCTTC
TRBV4-3	TRBD2	NA	TRBJ2-1	CASSQGRVAGGPGEQFF	TGCGCCAGCAGCCAAGGGCGCGTGGCGGGGGGGCCGGGTGAGCAGTTCTTC
TRBV25-1	NA	NA	TRBJ1-6	CASSESSSPLHF	TGTGCCAGCAGTGAATCGTCCTCACCCCTCCACTTT
TRBV15	NA	NA	TRBJ2-1	CATSRGAGSYNEQFF	TGTGCCACCAGCAGGGGGGCAGGGTCCTACAATGAGCAGTTCTTC
TRBV28	TRBD1	NA	TRBJ2-1	CATSKTGGRFNEQFF	TGTGCCACCAGTAAAACAGGGGGCAGATTCAATGAGCAGTTCTTC
TRBV3-1/TRBV3-2	TRBD1	NA	TRBJ1-5	CASSHGTVNQPQHF	TGTGCCAGCAGCCACGGGACAGTCAATCAGCCCCAGCATTTT
TRBV3-1/TRBV3-2	NA	NA	TRBJ1-1	CASREGSTEAFF	TGTGCCAGCAGAGAAGGGAGCACTGAAGCTTTCTTT
TRBV6-5	TRBD1	NA	TRBJ1-1	CASRPGGERKAFF	TGTGCCAGCAGACCAGGGGGCGAAAGGAAAGCTTTCTTT
TRBV28	TRBD1	NA	TRBJ1-5	CASSFPGTGNQPQHF	TGTGCCAGCAGTTTCCCAGGGACAGGGAATCAGCCCCAGCATTTT
TRBV18	TRBD1	NA	TRBJ1-5	CASSPLGTGGNQPQHF	TGTGCCAGCTCACCGCTCGGGACAGGGGGCAATCAGCCCCAGCATTTT
TRBV28	TRBD2	NA	TRBJ2-1	CASRQPGLAGGDEQFF	TGTGCCAGCCGACAACCGGGACTAGCGGGAGGGGATGAGCAGTTCTTC